These 10 T cell receptor beta chains were all obtained from the same sample, sequenced in a study of control samples from healthy donors and cancer patients. Clones were read by immunoSEQ multiplex PCR, and TCRdb kept only the in-frame ones, dropping some. The sample has 150,000 to 200,000 clones; roughly 92% are singletons. Sequenced input: blood. Receptor source: a woman younger than 30 in good health.

This chain joins TRBV6-6 and TRBJ1-1, with D uncertain. V gave up 2 bases and J gave up 10 bases, with 11 bases separating them. The CDR3 runs 12 residues. The V gene's germline CDR1 is MNHNY and CDR2 SVGAGI (reference sequence). The CDR3: CASSYPDSGAFF. CDR3 bases: TGTGCCAGCAGTTACCCGGATTCAGGAGCTTTCTTT.

V is TRBV5-1 and J is TRBJ2-5; D not resolved. The germline V gene encodes CDR1 SGHRS and CDR2 YFSETQ. V was pared by 3 bases and J by 4 bases, with 7 bases between. This CDR3 has 12 residues. As DNA, the CDR3 is TGCGCCAGCAGCTCCAGGCGAGAGACCCAGTACTTC. This gives the protein CASSSRRETQYF.

The chain combines TRBV9 with TRBJ1-2; D gene ambiguous. The CDR3 is 11 amino acids. Per germline, CDR1 SGDLS and CDR2 YYNGEE. V shed 7 bases and J shed 10 bases, with 14 bases lying between them. This CDR3 reads CASGLLGVYTF. In DNA form, the CDR3 reads TGTGCCAGCGGACTGCTTGGGGTCTACACCTTC.

The chain carries TRBV7-6 and TRBJ1-4; weak D call: TRBD1 (5 bases). The length of the CDR3 is 18 residues. Per germline, CDR1 SGHVS and CDR2 FNYEAQ. Trimming pared 6 bases from V and 0 bases from J, leaving 20 bases between. CDR3 amino acids: CASRHRYSDIATNEKLFF. CDR3 nucleotide sequence: TGTGCCAGCAGGCACAGGTACTCAGACATTGCAACTAATGAAAAACTGTTTTTT. Looking up the rest from reference TRBV7-6 and TRBJ1-4 gives the full variable domain: GAGVSQSPRYKVTKRGQDVALRCDPISGHVSLYWYRQALGQGPEFLTYFNYEAQQDKSGLPNDRFSAERPEGSISTLTIQRTEQRDSAMYRCASRHRYSDIATNEKLFFGSGTQLSVL.

The V call is TRBV4-2, the J call TRBJ2-3; D gene uncertain. The CDR3 sequence is 14 residues long. V shed 4 bases and J shed 4 bases, with 12 bases lying between them. In germline, CDR1 is LGHNA, CDR2 YNFKEQ. CDR3 residues: CASSPTPLADTQYF. In nucleotides, the CDR3 is TGTGCCAGCAGCCCCACACCCTTAGCAGATACGCAGTATTTT.

The J gene is TRBJ2-7, the V gene TRBV6-2 or TRBV6-3; TRBD2 aligns across 10 bases. The germline V gene encodes CDR1 MNHEY and CDR2 SVGEGT. This CDR3 spans 13 amino acids. The V and J ends lost 5 bases and 6 bases, in that order; junction bases with no gene match: 4. The CDR3, as DNA: TGTGCCAGCAGTCTAGCGGGAGTACGCGAGCAGTACTTC. Translating gives CASSLAGVREQYF.

This chain uses TRBV27 with TRBJ1-2, with D unclear. The CDR3 is made up of 12 amino acids. The V end lost 6 bases, the J end lost 7 bases, and 12 bases lay between the germline ends. From germline, CDR1 is MNHEY and CDR2 SMNVEV (reference sequence). The CDR3 spells CASSHSGTGYTF. The DNA of the CDR3 is TGTGCCAGCAGCCACTCCGGCACTGGCTACACCTTC.

The chain couples TRBV7-2 to TRBJ2-3; D not certain. The ends were cut back, 3 bases at V and 0 bases at J, with 22 bases in the middle. The CDR3 sequence is 19 residues long. CDR1 is SGHTA, CDR2 FQGNSA, per germline. CDR3 residues: CASSLIPGDGEGSTDTQYF. CDR3 sequence (DNA): TGTGCCAGCAGCTTGATACCAGGCGACGGAGAAGGGAGCACAGATACGCAGTATTTT.

The gene calls are TRBV6-6 and TRBJ2-7; TRBD1 matches 8 bases. The length of the CDR3 is 17 residues. With 5 bases clipped from V and 7 bases from J, the junction kept 19 bases outside the gene matches. Per the germline V gene, CDR1 is MNHNY and CDR2 is SVGAGI (reference sequence). The CDR3, as DNA: TGTGCCAGCAGTCGAAGGGAACAGGACAGGGCTTTTCGTGAGCAGTACTTC. It is translated as CASSRREQDRAFREQYF.

This clone was observed a single time. The genes are TRBV6-5 and TRBJ2-7; perhaps TRBD1 as D (5 bases). The germline V gene has CDR1 MNHEY and CDR2 SVGAGI. This CDR3 spans 15 amino acids. Deletions cut 3 bases from V and 0 bases from J, with 12 bases between. The DNA for the CDR3 is TGTGCCAGCAGTTATACAGGCGGAGCCTCCTACGAGCAGTACTTC. It encodes CASSYTGGASYEQYF.